This entry is about one T cell receptor (beta chain). Its antigen is undetermined. Germline CDR1 and CDR2: SEHNR and FQNEAQ (reference sequence). The CDR3 is made up of 15 amino acids. V lost 0 bases, J lost 3 bases, and 1 base stayed unmatched. This entry belongs to a study of CD8+ T cells in alopecia areata. The study's findings and limits: Mice gave a clearer picture of TCR sharing than patients did, possibly for HLA-related reasons.

Reverse transcribed after extraction, RNA yielded cDNA as the sequencing template. Sequenced by immunoSEQ multiplex PCR; TCRdb stores in-frame clones only, minus some. The sample holds 60,000 to 65,000 clones; about 44% are singletons and the top ten take roughly 47%. Specimen: NKG2D-low CD8+ T cells sorted from blood. This sequence joins TRBV7-9 and TRBJ2-2, with TRBD1 identical over 7 bases. This clonotype was sampled from a human donor with alopecia areata. CDR3 region: CASSLAGQHTGELFF. In DNA form, the CDR3 reads TGTGCCAGCAGCTTAGCGGGACAGCACACCGGGGAGCTGTTTTTT.